This T cell receptor (beta chain) stems from a study of CD4 T cells in relation to SARS-CoV-2 and coronaviruses. Study-wide findings and caveats: Crossreactive clones expanded significantly less to SARS-CoV-2 than monoreactive clones. The assay detects memory recall responses, not culture-primed primary responses.

CD4+ T cells from unexposed donors were obtained before the COVID-19 pandemic (2011-2018). Sequencing was performed with immunoSEQ multiplex PCR; in TCRdb, only in-frame clones are kept and a portion is missing. In the table there are about 59,000 clones, about nine tenths of which are singletons. On this clone itself: Its antigen is not identified.

The clonotype originates from a human donor in good health. The sequencing sample was made of memory CD4+ T cells from PBMCs.

The CDR3 bases are TGTGCCAGCAGCAGTAGGGGGCGCGGTCAGCCCCAGCATTTT. As protein: CASSSRGRGQPQHF. The V call is TRBV12-1, the J call TRBJ1-5; TRBD1, the table's D call, lacks a check against the DNA. TRBV12-1 is a known pseudogene. The CDR3 extends over 14 amino acids.